The rows below give T cell receptor beta chains drawn from one sample of a study of blood T cells in healthy people across ages. Via MiXCR, TCRdb re-called the 5' RACE reads, giving one row per CDR3 protein. The data show some 1,800,000 distinct CDR3 sequences, more than 35% seen once. Material: blood. These receptor sequences come from a human donor in good health. CDR3s leave out the opening cysteine and the closing phenylalanine or tryptophan. D genes are given only for firm matches.

TRBV30,NA,NA,AWSAHLEQY
TRBV4-3,NA,TRBJ2-1,ASSQDGGEQF
TRBV6-6,NA,TRBJ1-5,ASKEGDNQPQH
TRBV28,TRBD1,TRBJ2-7,ASRNPGTAYEQY
TRBV6-2/TRBV6-3,TRBD2,NA,ASSNGLVILHEQY
TRBV10-3,TRBD1,TRBJ1-6,AISESGRGGPLH
TRBV7-2,NA,TRBJ2-3,ASSRQITDTQY
TRBV20-1,TRBD1,TRBJ2-5,SAQTGTQQETQY
TRBV25-1,NA,TRBJ1-1,ASSDRWGTEAF
TRBV29-1,NA,TRBJ2-5,SELWAQETQY
TRBV24-1,TRBD1,TRBJ2-1,ATSDRTGQQF
TRBV27,TRBD2,TRBJ2-5,ASSHPRASGGETQY
TRBV12-3/TRBV12-4,TRBD2,TRBJ2-1,ASSLPRRGTSETSSYNEQF
TRBV7-2,TRBD2,TRBJ2-2,ASSRGLAKGELF
TRBV20-1,TRBD1,NA,SASAGTGASVRRYEQY
TRBV20-1,TRBD1,TRBJ1-2,SGTGDLYGYT
TRBV29-1,TRBD1,TRBJ1-2,SAPTDRGFGGYT
TRBV5-5,NA,TRBJ1-1,ASSPSTGCRTEAF
TRBV2,TRBD2,TRBJ2-7,ASSVMGLPTSSSSYEQY
TRBV6-2/TRBV6-3,TRBD1,TRBJ1-2,ASSFRQGYDGYT
TRBV15,NA,TRBJ2-5,ATVKRRTALDAETQY
TRBV6-2/TRBV6-3,NA,TRBJ2-1,ASSYYYPQNPVGNEQF
TRBV5-1,NA,TRBJ1-1,ASSITGKLDTEAF
TRBV24-1,NA,TRBJ2-5,ATSVNSGLGGETQY
TRBV29-1,TRBD1,TRBJ1-2,SAVTGGVGYT